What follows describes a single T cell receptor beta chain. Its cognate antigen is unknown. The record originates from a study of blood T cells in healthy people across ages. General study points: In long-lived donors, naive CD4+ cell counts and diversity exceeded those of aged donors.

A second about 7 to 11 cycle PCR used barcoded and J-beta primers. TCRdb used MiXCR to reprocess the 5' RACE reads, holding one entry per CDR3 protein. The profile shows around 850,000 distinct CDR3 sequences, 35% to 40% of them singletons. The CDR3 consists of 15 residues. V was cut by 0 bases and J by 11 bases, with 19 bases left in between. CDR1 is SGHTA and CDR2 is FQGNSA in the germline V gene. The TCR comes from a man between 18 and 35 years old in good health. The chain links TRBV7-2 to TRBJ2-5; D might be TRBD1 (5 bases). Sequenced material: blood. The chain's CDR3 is CASSLAGAARNEQYF. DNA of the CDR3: TGTGCCAGCAGCTTAGCTGGGGCAGCCCGCAATGAGCAGTACTTC.